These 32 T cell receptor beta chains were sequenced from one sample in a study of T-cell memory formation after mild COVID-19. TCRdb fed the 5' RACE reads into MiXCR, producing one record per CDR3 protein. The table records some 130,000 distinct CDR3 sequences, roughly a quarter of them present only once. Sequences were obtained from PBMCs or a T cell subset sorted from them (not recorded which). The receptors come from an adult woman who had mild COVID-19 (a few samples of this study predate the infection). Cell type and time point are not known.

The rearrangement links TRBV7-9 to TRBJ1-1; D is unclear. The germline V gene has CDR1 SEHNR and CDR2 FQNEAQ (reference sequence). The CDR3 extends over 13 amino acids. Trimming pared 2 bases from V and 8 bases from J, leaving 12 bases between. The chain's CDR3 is CASSLTDRLEAFF. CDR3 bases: TGTGCCAGCAGCTTAACGGACCGACTGGAAGCTTTCTTT.

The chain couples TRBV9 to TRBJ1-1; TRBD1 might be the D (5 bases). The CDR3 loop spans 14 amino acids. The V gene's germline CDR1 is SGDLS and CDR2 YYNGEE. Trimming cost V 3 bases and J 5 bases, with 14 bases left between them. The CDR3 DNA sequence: TGTGCCAGCAGCGCCGGGGGGGAGGGAACTGAAGCTTTCTTT. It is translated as CASSAGGEGTEAFF.

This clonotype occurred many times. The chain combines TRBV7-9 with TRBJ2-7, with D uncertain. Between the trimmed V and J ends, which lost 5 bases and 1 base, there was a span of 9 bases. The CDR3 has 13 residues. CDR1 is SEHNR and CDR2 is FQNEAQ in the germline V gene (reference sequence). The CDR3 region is CASSRKTSYEQYF. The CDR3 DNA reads TGTGCCAGCAGCCGAAAAACATCCTACGAGCAGTACTTC.

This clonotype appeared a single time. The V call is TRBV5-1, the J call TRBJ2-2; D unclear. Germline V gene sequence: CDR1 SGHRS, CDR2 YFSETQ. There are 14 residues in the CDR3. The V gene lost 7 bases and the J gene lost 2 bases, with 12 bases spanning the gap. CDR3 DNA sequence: TGCGCCAGCCCCGTCCAGAGCAACACCGGGGAGCTGTTTTTT. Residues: CASPVQSNTGELFF.

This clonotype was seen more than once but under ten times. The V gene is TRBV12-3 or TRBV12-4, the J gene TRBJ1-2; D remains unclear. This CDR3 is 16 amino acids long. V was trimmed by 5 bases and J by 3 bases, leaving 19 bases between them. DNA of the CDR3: TGTGCCAGCAGTCCTCTTCTCGCCGACACCCACTATGGCTACACCTTC. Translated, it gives CASSPLLADTHYGYTF.

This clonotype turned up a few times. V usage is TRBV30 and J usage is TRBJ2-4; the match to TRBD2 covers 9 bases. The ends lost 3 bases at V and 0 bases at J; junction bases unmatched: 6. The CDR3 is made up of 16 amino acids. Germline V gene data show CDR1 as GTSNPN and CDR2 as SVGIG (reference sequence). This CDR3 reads CAWRPGLALAKNIQYF. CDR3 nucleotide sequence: TGTGCCTGGAGACCCGGACTAGCGCTAGCCAAAAACATTCAGTACTTC.

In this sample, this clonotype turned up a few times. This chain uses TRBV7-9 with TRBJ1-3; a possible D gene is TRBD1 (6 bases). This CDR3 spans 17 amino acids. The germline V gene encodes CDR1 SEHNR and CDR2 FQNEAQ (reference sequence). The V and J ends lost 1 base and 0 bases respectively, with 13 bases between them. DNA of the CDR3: TGTGCCAGCAGCTTAGTGCAGGGGATCGGCTCTGGAAACACCATATATTTT. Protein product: CASSLVQGIGSGNTIYF.

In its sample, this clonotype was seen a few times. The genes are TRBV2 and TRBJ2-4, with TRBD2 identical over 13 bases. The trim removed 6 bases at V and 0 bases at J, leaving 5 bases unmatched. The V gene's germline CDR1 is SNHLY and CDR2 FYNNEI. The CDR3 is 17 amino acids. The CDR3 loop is CASRGLAGSLAKNIQYF. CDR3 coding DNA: TGTGCCAGCAGGGGACTAGCGGGGTCACTAGCCAAAAACATTCAGTACTTC. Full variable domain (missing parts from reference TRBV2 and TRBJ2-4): EPEVTQTPSHQVTQMGQEVILRCVPISNHLYFYWYRQILGQKVEFLVSFYNNEISEKSEIFDDQFSVERPDGSNFTLKIRSTKLEDSAMYFCASRGLAGSLAKNIQYFGAGTRLSVL.

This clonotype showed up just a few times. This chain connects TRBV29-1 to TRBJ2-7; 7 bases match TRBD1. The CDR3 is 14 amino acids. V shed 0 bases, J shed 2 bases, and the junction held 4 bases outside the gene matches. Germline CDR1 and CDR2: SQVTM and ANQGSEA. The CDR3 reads CSVEEGQGAYEQYF. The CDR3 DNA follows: TGCAGCGTTGAAGAGGGCCAGGGGGCCTACGAGCAGTACTTC.

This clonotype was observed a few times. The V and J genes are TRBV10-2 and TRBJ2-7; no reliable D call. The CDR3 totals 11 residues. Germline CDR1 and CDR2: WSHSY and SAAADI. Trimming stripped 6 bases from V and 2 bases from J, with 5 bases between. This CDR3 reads CASRDAYEQYF. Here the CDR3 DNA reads TGCGCCAGCAGGGACGCCTACGAGCAGTACTTC.

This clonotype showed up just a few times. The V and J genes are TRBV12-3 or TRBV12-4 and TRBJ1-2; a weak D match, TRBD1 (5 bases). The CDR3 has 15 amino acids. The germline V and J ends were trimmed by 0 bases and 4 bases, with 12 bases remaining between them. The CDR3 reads CASSLAAGGLYGYTF. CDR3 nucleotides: TGTGCCAGCAGTTTAGCGGCGGGGGGACTCTATGGCTACACCTTC.

CDR3 nucleotide sequence: TGTGCCAGCAGCTTATTTGAGCGGGGGGAGTACGAGCAGTACTTC. Encoded protein: CASSLFERGEYEQYF. The chain couples TRBV7-9 to TRBJ2-7; 9 bases match TRBD2. Germline assignment: CDR1 SEHNR and CDR2 FQNEAQ (reference sequence). J was trimmed by 4 bases and V by 2 bases; bases with no gene match: 6. The CDR3 is made up of 15 amino acids.

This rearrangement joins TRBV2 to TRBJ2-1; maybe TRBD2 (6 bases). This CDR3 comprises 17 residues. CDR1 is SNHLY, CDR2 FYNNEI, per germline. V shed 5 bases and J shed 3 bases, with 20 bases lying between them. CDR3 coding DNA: TGTGCCAGCAGTCGTAGCGCGGGAAGGGCGGACTACAATGAGCAGTTCTTC. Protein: CASSRSAGRADYNEQFF. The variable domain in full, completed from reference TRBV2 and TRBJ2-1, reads EPEVTQTPSHQVTQMGQEVILRCVPISNHLYFYWYRQILGQKVEFLVSFYNNEISEKSEIFDDQFSVERPDGSNFTLKIRSTKLEDSAMYFCASSRSAGRADYNEQFFGPGTRLTVL.

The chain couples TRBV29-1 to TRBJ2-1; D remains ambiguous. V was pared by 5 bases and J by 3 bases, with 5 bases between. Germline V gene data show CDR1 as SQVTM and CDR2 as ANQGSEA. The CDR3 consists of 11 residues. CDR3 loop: CSVSIYNEQFF. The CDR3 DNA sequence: TGCAGCGTTTCGATCTACAATGAGCAGTTCTTC.

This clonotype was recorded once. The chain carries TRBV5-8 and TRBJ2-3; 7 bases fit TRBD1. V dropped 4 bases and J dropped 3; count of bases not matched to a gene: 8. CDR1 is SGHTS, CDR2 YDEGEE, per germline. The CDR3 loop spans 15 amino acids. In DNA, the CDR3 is TGTGCCAGCAGCCTAAACAGGGGTGCAACAGATACGCAGTATTTT. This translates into CASSLNRGATDTQYF.

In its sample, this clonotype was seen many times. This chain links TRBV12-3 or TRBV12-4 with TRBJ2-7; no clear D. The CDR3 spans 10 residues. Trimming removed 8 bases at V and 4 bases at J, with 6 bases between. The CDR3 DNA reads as TGTGCCAGCCCCTTGTACGAGCAGTACTTC. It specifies CASPLYEQYF.

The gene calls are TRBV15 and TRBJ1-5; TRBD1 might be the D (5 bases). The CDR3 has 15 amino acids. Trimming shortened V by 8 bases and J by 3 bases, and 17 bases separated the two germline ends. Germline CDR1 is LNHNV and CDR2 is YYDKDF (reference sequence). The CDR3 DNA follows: TGTGCCACCGCCGACGGGTCAGGGCCCAATCAGCCCCAGCATTTT. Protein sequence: CATADGSGPNQPQHF.

CDR3 coding DNA: TGTGCCAGCAGCTCCTGGCGCGAGGAGACCCAGTACTTC. Amino acid sequence: CASSSWREETQYF. The rearrangement links TRBV11-2 to TRBJ2-5; D is uncertain. The V end was cut by 4 bases, the J end by 5 bases, with 11 bases between. The CDR3 length is 13 residues. Germline lookup yields CDR1 SGHAT and CDR2 FQNNGV.

The CDR3 spells CASSVGGLNGNEQFF. The DNA for the CDR3 is TGTGCCAGCAGCGTAGGGGGACTCAATGGCAATGAGCAGTTCTTC. The genes are TRBV9 and TRBJ2-1; the D gene is possibly TRBD2 (6 bases). This CDR3 comprises 15 residues. Trimming left V 0 bases short and J 6 bases short, with 13 bases between. Germline V gene lookup returns CDR1 SGDLS and CDR2 YYNGEE.

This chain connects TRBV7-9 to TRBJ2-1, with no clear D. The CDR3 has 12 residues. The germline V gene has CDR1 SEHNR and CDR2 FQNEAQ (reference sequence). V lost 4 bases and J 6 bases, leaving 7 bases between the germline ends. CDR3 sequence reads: CASSSRANEQFF. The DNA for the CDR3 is TGTGCCAGCAGCTCCCGAGCCAATGAGCAGTTCTTC.

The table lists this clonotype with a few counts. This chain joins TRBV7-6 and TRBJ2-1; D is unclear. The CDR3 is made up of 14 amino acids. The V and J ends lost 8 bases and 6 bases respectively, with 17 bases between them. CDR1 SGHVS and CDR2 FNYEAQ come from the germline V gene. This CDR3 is CASCLSLSRNEQFF. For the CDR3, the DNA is TGTGCCAGCTGCCTCTCGCTTTCTCGCAATGAGCAGTTCTTC.

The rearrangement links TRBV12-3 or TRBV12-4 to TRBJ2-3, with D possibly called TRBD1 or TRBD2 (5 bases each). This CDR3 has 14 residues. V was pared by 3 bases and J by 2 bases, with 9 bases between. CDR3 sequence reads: CASSLGRSTDTQYF. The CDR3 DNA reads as TGTGCCAGCAGTTTGGGACGGTCCACAGATACGCAGTATTTT.

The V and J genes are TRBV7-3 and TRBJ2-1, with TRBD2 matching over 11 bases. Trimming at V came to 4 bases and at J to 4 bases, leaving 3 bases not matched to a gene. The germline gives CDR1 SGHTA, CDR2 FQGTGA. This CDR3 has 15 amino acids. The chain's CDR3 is CASSYLAGGYNEQFF. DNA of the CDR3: TGTGCCAGCAGCTACCTAGCGGGAGGTTACAATGAGCAGTTCTTC. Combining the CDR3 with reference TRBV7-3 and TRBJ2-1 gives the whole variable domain GAGVSQTPSNKVTEKGKYVELRCDPISGHTALYWYRQSLGQGPEFLIYFQGTGAADDSGLPNDRFFAVRPEGSVSTLKIQRTERGDSAVYLCASSYLAGGYNEQFFGPGTRLTVL.

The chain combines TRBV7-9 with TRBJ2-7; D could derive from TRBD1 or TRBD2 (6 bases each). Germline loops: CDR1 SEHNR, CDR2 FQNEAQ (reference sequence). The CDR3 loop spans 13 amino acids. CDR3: CDTRGQGKDEQYF. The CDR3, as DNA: TGTGACACCCGGGGGCAGGGGAAGGACGAGCAGTACTTC.

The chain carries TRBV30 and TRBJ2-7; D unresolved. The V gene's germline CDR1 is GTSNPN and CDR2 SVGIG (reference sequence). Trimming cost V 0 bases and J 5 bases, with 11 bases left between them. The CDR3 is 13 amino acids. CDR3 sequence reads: CAWSVSGLHEQYF. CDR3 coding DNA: TGTGCCTGGAGTGTGAGTGGCCTCCACGAGCAGTACTTC.

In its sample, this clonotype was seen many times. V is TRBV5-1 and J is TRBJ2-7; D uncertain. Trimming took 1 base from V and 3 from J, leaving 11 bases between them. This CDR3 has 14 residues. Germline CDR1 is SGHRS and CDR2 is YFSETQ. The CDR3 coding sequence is TGCGCCAGCAGCTTGACGGGTATTCGCTACGAGCAGTACTTC. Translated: CASSLTGIRYEQYF.

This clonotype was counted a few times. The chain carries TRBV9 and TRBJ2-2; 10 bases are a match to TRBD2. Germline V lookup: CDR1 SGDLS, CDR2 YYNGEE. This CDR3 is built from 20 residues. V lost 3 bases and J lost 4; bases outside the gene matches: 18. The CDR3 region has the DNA TGTGCCAGCAGCGCCTCGGGACTAGCGTCCCTCGCGGTTCGCACCGGGGAGCTGTTTTTT. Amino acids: CASSASGLASLAVRTGELFF.

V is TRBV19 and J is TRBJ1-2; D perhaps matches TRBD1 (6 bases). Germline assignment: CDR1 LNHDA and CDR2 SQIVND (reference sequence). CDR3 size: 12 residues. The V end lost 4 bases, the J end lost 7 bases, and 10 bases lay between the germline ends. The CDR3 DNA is TGTGCCAGTAGTACACCAGGGGCTGGCTACACCTTC. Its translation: CASSTPGAGYTF.

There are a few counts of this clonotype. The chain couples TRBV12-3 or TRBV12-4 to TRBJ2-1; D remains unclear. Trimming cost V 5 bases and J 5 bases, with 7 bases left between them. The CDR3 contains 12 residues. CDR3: CASSDRDNEQFF. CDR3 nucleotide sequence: TGTGCCAGCAGTGACCGAGACAATGAGCAGTTCTTC.

The CDR3 coding sequence is TGTGCCACCAGCAGAGATGGTTGGGGGCCGTCTAACTATGGCTACACCTTC. Protein sequence: CATSRDGWGPSNYGYTF. The rearrangement joins TRBV15 to TRBJ1-2; weak D call: TRBD1 (6 bases). This CDR3 has 17 residues. Trimming took off 0 bases at V and 0 bases at J, with 14 bases between the two ends. Germline V gene lookup returns CDR1 LNHNV and CDR2 YYDKDF (reference sequence).

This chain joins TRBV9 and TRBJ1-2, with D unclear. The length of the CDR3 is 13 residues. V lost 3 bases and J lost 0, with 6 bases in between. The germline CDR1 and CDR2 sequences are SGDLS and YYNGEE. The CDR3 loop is CASSAGPNYGYTF. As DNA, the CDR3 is TGTGCCAGCAGCGCGGGCCCTAACTATGGCTACACCTTC.

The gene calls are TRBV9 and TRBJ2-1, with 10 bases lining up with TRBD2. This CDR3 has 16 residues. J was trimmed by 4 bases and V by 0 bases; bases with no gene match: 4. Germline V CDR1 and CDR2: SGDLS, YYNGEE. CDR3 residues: CASSVDLAGVYNEQFF. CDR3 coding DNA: TGTGCCAGCAGCGTAGATCTAGCGGGGGTATACAATGAGCAGTTCTTC.